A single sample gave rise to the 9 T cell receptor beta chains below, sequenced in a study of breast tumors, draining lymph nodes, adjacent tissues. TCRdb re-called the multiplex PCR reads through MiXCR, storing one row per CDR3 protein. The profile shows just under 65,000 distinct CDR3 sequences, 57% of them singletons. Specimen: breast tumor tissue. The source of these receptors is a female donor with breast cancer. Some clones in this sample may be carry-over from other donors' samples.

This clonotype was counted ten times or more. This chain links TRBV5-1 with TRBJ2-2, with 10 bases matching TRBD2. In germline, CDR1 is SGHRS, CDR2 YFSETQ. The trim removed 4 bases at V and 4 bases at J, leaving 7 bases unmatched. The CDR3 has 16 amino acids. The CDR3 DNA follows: TGCGCCAGCAGCCGGGGAACTAGCGGGATCACCGGGGAGCTGTTTTTT. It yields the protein CASSRGTSGITGELFF.

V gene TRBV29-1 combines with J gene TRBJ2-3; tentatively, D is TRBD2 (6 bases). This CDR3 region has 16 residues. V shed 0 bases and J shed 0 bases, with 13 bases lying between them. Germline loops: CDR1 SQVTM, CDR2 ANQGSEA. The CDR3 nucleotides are TGCAGCGTTGAAGATCTAGCGCAAACTAGCACAGATACGCAGTATTTT. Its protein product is CSVEDLAQTSTDTQYF.

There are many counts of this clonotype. The CDR3 loop reads CSVRQGGGGEQYF. For the CDR3, the DNA is TGCAGCGTTCGGCAGGGGGGGGGGGGCGAGCAGTACTTC. The chain combines TRBV29-1 with TRBJ2-7; TRBD1 or TRBD2 may be the D gene (7 bases each). Germline V gene sequence: CDR1 SQVTM, CDR2 ANQGSEA. V was shortened by 5 bases and J by 6 bases, with 17 bases between the two germline ends. The CDR3 extends over 13 amino acids.

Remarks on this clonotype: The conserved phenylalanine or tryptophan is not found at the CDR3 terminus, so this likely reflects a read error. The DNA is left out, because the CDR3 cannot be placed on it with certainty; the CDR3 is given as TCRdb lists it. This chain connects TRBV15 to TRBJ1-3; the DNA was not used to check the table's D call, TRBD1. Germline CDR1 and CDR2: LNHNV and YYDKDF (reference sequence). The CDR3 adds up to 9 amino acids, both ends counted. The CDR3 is CATSRDFRD.

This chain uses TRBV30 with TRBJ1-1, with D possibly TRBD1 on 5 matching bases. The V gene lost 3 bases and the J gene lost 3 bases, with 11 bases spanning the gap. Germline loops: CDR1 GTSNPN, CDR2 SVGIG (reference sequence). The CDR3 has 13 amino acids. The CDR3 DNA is TGTGCCTGGAGAACAGGAGACCACACTGAAGCTTTCTTT. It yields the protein CAWRTGDHTEAFF.

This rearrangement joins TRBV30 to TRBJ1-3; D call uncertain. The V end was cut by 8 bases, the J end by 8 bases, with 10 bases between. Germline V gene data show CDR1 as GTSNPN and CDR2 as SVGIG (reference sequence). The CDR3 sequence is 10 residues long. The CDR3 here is CAPPGDTIYF. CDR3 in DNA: TGTGCCCCCCCAGGAGACACCATATATTTT. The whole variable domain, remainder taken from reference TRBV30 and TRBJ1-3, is SQTIHQWPATLVQPVGSPLSLECTVEGTSNPNLYWYRQAAGRGLQLLFYSVGIGQISSEVPQNLSASRPQDRQFILSSKKLLLSDSGFYLCAPPGDTIYFGEGSWLTVV.

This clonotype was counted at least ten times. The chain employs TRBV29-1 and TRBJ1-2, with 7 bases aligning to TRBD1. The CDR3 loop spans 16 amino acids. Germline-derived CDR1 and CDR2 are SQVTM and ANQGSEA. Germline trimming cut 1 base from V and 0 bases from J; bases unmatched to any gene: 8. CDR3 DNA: TGCAGCGTTGAAGCAAGACAGGGCCTAACTAACTATGGCTACACCTTC. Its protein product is CSVEARQGLTNYGYTF.

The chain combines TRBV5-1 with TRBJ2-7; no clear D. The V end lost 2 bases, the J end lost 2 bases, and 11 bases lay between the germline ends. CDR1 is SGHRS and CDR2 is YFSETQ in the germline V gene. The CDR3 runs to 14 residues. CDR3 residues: CASSLGPGTYEQYF. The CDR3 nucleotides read TGCGCCAGCAGCTTAGGGCCAGGAACCTACGAGCAGTACTTC.

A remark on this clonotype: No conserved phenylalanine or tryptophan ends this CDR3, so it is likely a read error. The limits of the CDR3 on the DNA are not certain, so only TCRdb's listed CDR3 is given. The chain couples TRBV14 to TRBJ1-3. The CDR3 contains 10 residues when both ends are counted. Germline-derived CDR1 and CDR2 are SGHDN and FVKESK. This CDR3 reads CASSQDLRLA.